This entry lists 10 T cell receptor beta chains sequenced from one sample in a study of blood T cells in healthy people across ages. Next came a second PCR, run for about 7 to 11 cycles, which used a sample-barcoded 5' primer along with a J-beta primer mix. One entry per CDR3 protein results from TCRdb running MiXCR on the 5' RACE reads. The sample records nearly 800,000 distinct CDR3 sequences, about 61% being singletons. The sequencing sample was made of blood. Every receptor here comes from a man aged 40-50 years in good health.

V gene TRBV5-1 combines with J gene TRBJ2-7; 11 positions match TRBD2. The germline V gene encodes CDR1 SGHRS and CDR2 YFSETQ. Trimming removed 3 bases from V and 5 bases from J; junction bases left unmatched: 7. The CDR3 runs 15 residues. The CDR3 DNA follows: TGCGCCAGCAGCTATCGACTAGCGGGAAAAAACGAGCAGTACTTC. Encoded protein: CASSYRLAGKNEQYF. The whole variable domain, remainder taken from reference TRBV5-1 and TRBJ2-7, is KAGVTQTPRYLIKTRGQQVTLSCSPISGHRSVSWYQQTPGQGLQFLFEYFSETQRNKGNFPGRFSGRQFSNSRSEMNVSTLELGDSALYLCASSYRLAGKNEQYFGPGTRLTVT.

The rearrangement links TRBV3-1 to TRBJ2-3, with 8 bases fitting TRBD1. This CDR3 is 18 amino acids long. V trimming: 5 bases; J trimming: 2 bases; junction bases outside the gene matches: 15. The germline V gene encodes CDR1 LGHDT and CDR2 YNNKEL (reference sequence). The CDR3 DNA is TGTGCCAGCAGCGGGAGTTCGACGGACAGGGAGATCACAGATACGCAGTATTTT. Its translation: CASSGSSTDREITDTQYF.

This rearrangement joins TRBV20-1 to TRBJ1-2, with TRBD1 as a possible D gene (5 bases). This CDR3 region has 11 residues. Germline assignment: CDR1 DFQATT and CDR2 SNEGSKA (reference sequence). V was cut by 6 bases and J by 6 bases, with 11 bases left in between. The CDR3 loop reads CSAIRQHGYTF. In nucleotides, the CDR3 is TGCAGTGCCATTAGACAGCATGGCTACACCTTC.

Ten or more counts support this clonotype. The CDR3 sequence: CASGGPLGYNEQFF. The CDR3 coding sequence is TGTGCCAGCGGAGGGCCTTTGGGCTACAATGAGCAGTTCTTC. This chain uses TRBV3-1 with TRBJ2-1; a weak D match, TRBD2 (6 bases). Trimming took off 8 bases at V and 3 bases at J, with 14 bases between the two ends. Germline V gene lookup returns CDR1 LGHDT and CDR2 YNNKEL (reference sequence). The length of the CDR3 is 14 residues.

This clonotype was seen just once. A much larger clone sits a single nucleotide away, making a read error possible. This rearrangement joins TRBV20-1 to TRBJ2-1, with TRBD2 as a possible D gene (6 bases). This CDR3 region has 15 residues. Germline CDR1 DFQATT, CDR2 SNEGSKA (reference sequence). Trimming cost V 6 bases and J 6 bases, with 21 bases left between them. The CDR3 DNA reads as TGCAGTGCCCGCCCCTCTAGCGAGGATCGCAATGAGCAGTTCTTC. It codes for CSARPSSEDRNEQFF.

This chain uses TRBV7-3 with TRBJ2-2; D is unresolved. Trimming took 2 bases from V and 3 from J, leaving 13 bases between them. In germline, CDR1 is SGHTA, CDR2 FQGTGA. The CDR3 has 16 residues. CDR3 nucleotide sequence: TGTGCCAGCAGCTTAGCCGAGGACCGATACACCGGGGAGCTGTTTTTT. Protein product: CASSLAEDRYTGELFF.

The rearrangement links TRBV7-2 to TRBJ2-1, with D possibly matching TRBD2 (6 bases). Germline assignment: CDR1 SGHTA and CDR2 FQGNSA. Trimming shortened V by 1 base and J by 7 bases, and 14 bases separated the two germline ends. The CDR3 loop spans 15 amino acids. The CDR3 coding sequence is TGTGCCAGCAGCTTAGTGGCGGGAACGCGGAATGAGCAGTTCTTC. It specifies CASSLVAGTRNEQFF.

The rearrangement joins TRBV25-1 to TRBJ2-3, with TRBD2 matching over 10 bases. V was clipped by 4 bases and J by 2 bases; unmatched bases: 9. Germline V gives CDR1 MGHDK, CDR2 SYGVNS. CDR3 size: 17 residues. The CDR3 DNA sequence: TGTGCCAGCAGTGCCCTTTTTAGCGGGGGGCCCACAGATACGCAGTATTTT. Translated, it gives CASSALFSGGPTDTQYF.

CDR3 bases: TGCAGTGCTAGCTTACTAGCGGGCGAGCAGTACTTC. Its protein product is CSASLLAGEQYF. This chain connects TRBV20-1 to TRBJ2-7, with 9 bases that match TRBD2. This CDR3 comprises 12 residues. V shed 3 bases and J 6 bases; nucleotides not matched to a gene: 3. Germline CDR1 and CDR2: DFQATT and SNEGSKA (reference sequence).

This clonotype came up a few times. CDR3 nucleotide sequence: TGTGCCAGCATAACTTCTGGGGCCAACGTCCTGACTTTC. It translates to CASITSGANVLTF. The chain employs TRBV2 and TRBJ2-6; D unclear. CDR1 SNHLY and CDR2 FYNNEI come from the germline V gene. The CDR3 contains 13 residues. V was pared by 7 bases and J by 1 base, with 5 bases between.